This T cell receptor beta chain was identified in a study of T-cell reconstitution after alpha-beta-depleted transplantation in children. This CDR3 spans 13 amino acids. In germline, CDR1 is MNHEY, CDR2 SMNVEV (reference sequence). V was shortened by 5 bases and J by 5 bases, with 10 bases between the two germline ends. This clonotype came up a few times. As it was prepared, the TCRbeta library received unique molecular identifiers. Each CDR3 protein is one row after TCRdb ran MiXCR on the PCR reads. In the table there are about 400,000 distinct CDR3 sequences, around 20% of which are singletons. This clonotype originated in a human donor who donated a stem cell graft to a child with acute myeloid leukemia. The sequencing used PBMCs from the stem cell graft donor, collected from the stem cell graft. The chain is built from TRBV27 and TRBJ2-1; no reliable D call. The CDR3 loop is CASSKGRHNEQFF. The DNA for the CDR3 is TGTGCCAGCAGTAAAGGTCGGCACAATGAGCAGTTCTTC.